This T cell receptor (beta chain) was sequenced in a study of T cell responses to AZD1222 COVID-19 vaccine. The protocol was immunoSEQ multiplex PCR, while the TCRdb copy is restricted to in-frame clones and leaves out a portion. Of about 120,000 clones in the sample, 90% were seen once. Points from the study as a whole: Reportedly, close to half of spike-specific TCRs are directed against unmutated variant regions.

The CDR3 runs 15 residues. Germline values: CDR1 SGHAT, CDR2 FQDESV (reference sequence). J lost 4 bases, V lost 0 bases, and 2 bases had no gene match. With regard to this clone: The antigen is not known.

The V call is TRBV11-1, the J call TRBJ2-1; TRBD2 agrees at 8 bases. The sequence was collected from an adult in good health. The specimen comprised peripheral blood, sampled on day 0 of MenACWY control vaccination. CDR3: CASSLASGIYNEQFF. DNA for the CDR3: TGTGCCAGCAGCTTAGCTAGCGGGATTTACAATGAGCAGTTCTTC.